This is a list of T cell receptor beta chains from one sample in a study of early T cells in non-severe SARS-CoV-2 infection. TCRdb independently ran MiXCR on the 5' RACE reads; one entry per CDR3 protein. The sample shows around 94,000 distinct CDR3 sequences, around 13% of them seen only once. The material sequenced was whole blood. The receptors derive from an adult who was a healthcare worker with PCR-confirmed SARS-CoV-2 infection or an uninfected control (not recorded which). CDR3s leave out the opening cysteine and the closing phenylalanine or tryptophan. The order of the fields is V gene, CDR3 length, CDR3 protein.

V gene: TRBV7-6
CDR3 length: 10
CDR3 protein: ASSAAGGEAF

V gene: TRBV27
CDR3 length: 9
CDR3 protein: ASRSYYEQY

V gene: TRBV7-6
CDR3 length: 13
CDR3 protein: ASGVASGSTDTQY

V gene: TRBV4-2
CDR3 length: 13
CDR3 protein: ASSQDEGLNQPQH

V gene: TRBV20-1
CDR3 length: 12
CDR3 protein: SARDGLAGVEQY

V gene: TRBV6-6
CDR3 length: 14
CDR3 protein: ASFPTITRSYNEQF

V gene: TRBV11-2
CDR3 length: 13
CDR3 protein: ASSLGTNSNQPQH

V gene: TRBV4-3
CDR3 length: 15
CDR3 protein: ASSQEPHLGGNTEAF

V gene: TRBV12-3/TRBV12-4
CDR3 length: 11
CDR3 protein: ASRGQLHEKLF

V gene: TRBV28
CDR3 length: 12
CDR3 protein: ASSGQALNTEAF

V gene: TRBV28
CDR3 length: 11
CDR3 protein: ASRIATYNEQF

V gene: TRBV28
CDR3 length: 13
CDR3 protein: ASSSGAPVTYEQY

V gene: TRBV7-3
CDR3 length: 15
CDR3 protein: ASSFGPLGGVGDEQF

V gene: TRBV13
CDR3 length: 13
CDR3 protein: ASSSIAGVPYEQY

V gene: TRBV24-1
CDR3 length: 18
CDR3 protein: ATSDFAGGAEGSSYNEQF

V gene: TRBV29-1
CDR3 length: 11
CDR3 protein: SVRQGTGNTIY

V gene: TRBV2
CDR3 length: 11
CDR3 protein: ASLVGSEREQY

V gene: TRBV5-1
CDR3 length: 12
CDR3 protein: ASSGSTPNTEAF

V gene: TRBV10-1
CDR3 length: 12
CDR3 protein: ASSGGRAENEQF

V gene: TRBV12-3/TRBV12-4
CDR3 length: 14
CDR3 protein: ASTPNPGQRGNEQF

V gene: TRBV7-2
CDR3 length: 13
CDR3 protein: ASSLRLARTGELF

V gene: TRBV20-1
CDR3 length: 11
CDR3 protein: SARLGNTDTQY

V gene: TRBV2
CDR3 length: 12
CDR3 protein: ASSAAGGPLEQY

V gene: TRBV19
CDR3 length: 10
CDR3 protein: ASSPTPDTQY

V gene: TRBV7-9
CDR3 length: 7
CDR3 protein: ASSSILI

V gene: TRBV19
CDR3 length: 12
CDR3 protein: ASSMRGGSTEAF

V gene: TRBV10-3
CDR3 length: 12
CDR3 protein: AISATLSNEKLF

V gene: TRBV18
CDR3 length: 13
CDR3 protein: ASSRGLADTGELF

V gene: TRBV27
CDR3 length: 14
CDR3 protein: ASSLAGDYAYNEQF

V gene: TRBV5-6
CDR3 length: 12
CDR3 protein: ASSPGDSGVTQY

V gene: TRBV24-1
CDR3 length: 10
CDR3 protein: ATGVLQETQY

V gene: TRBV27
CDR3 length: 13
CDR3 protein: ASSPIRLLNSPLH

V gene: TRBV6-5
CDR3 length: 13
CDR3 protein: ASSLKTGTIYGYT

V gene: TRBV7-2
CDR3 length: 18
CDR3 protein: ASSFAALAGALSSYNEQF

V gene: TRBV20-1
CDR3 length: 11
CDR3 protein: SGSGRALDTQY

V gene: TRBV30
CDR3 length: 10
CDR3 protein: AWGGSGPEQY

V gene: TRBV2
CDR3 length: 15
CDR3 protein: ASSQGVAGSLRETQY

V gene: TRBV7-6
CDR3 length: 15
CDR3 protein: ASSPYPLGGKAYEQY

V gene: TRBV5-1
CDR3 length: 14
CDR3 protein: ASSGRDFSSTDTQY

V gene: TRBV7-8
CDR3 length: 10
CDR3 protein: ASSASGDTQY

V gene: TRBV12-3/TRBV12-4
CDR3 length: 10
CDR3 protein: ASSFGNTEAF

V gene: TRBV18
CDR3 length: 11
CDR3 protein: ASSETGTGSNY